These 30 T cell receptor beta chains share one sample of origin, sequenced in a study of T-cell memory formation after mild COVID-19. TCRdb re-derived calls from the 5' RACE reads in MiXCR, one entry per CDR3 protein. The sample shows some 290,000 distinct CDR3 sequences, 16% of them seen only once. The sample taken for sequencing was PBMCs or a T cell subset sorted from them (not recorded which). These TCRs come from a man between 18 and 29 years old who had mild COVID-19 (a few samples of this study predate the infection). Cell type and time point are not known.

The CDR3 nucleotides are TGTGCCACCAGTCGCCACTCCTACGAGCAGTACTTC. Protein sequence: CATSRHSYEQYF. The V call is TRBV24-1, the J call TRBJ2-7; D unclear. Trimming took off 6 bases at V and 0 bases at J, with 5 bases between the two ends. This CDR3 has 12 amino acids. From germline, CDR1 is KGHDR and CDR2 SFDVKD.

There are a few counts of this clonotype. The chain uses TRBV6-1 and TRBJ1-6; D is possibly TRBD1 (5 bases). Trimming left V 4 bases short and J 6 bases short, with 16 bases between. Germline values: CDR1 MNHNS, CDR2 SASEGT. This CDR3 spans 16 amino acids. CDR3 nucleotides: TGTGCCAGCAGTGGGCCGGACATCCCGGGTAATTCACCCCTCCACTTT. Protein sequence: CASSGPDIPGNSPLHF.

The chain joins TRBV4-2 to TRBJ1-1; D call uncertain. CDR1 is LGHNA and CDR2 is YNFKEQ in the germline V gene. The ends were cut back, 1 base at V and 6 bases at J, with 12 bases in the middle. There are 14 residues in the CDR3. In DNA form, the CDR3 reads TGTGCCAGCAGCCAAGGGAGACCGGTGGCTGAAGCTTTCTTT. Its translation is CASSQGRPVAEAFF.

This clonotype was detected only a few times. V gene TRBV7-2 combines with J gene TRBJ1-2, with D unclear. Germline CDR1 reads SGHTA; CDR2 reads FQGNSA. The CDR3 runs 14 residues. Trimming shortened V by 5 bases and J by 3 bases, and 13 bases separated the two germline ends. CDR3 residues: CASSPDPRDYGYTF. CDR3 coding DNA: TGTGCCAGCAGCCCTGATCCGAGGGACTATGGCTACACCTTC.

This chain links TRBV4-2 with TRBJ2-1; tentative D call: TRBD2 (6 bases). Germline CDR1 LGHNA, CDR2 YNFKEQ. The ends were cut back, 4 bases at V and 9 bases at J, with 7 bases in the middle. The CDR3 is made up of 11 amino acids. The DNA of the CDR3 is TGTGCCAGCAGCCCGGGGGTTGAGCAGTTCTTC. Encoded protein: CASSPGVEQFF.

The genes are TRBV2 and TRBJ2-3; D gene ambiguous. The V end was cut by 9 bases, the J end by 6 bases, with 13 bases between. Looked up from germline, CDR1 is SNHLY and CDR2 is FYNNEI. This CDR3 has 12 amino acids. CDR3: CASILFGDTQYF. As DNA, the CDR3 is TGTGCCAGTATTCTCTTTGGTGATACGCAGTATTTT.

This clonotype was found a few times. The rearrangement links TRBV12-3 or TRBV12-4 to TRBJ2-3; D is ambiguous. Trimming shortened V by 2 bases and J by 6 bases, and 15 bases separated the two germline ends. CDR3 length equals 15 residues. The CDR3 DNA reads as TGTGCCAGCAGTTTAATGGCTCACGCGGTGGATACGCAGTATTTT. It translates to CASSLMAHAVDTQYF.

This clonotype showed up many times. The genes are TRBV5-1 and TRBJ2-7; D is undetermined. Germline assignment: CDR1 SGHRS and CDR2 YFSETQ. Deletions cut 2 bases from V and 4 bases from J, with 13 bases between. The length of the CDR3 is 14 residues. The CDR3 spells CASSLSPGQYEQYV. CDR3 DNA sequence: TGCGCCAGCAGCTTAAGTCCCGGGCAGTACGAGCAGTACGTC.

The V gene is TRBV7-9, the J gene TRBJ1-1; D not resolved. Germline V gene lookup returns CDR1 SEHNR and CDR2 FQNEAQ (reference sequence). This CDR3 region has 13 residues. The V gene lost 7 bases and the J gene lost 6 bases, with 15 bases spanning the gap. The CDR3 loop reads CASTPPAASEAFF. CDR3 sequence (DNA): TGTGCCAGCACCCCTCCCGCGGCATCTGAAGCTTTCTTT.

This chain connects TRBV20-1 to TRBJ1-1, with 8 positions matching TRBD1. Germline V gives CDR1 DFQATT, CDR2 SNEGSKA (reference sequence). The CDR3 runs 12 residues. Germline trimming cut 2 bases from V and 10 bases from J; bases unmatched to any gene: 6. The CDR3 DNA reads TGCAGTGCTAGACTCAGGGGGCGCGGAGCTTTCTTT. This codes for CSARLRGRGAFF.

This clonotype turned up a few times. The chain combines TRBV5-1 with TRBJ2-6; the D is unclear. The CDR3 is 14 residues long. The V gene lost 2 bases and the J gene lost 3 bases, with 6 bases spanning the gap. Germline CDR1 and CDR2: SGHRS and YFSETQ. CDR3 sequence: CASSFRSGANVLTF. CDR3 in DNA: TGCGCCAGCAGCTTCAGAAGTGGGGCCAACGTCCTGACTTTC.

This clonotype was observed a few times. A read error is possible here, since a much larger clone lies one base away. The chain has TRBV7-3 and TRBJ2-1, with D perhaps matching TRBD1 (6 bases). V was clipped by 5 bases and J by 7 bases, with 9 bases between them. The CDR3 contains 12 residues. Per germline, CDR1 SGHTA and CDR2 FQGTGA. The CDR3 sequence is CASSIRGNEQFF. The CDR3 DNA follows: TGTGCCAGCAGCATAAGGGGGAATGAGCAGTTCTTC.

The CDR3, as DNA: TGTGCCAGCAGCACACCCGGGACAGGGAACTCTGGGGCCAACGTCCTGACTTTC. It codes for CASSTPGTGNSGANVLTF. V is TRBV9 and J is TRBJ2-6; 9 bases line up with TRBD1. Looked up from germline, CDR1 is SGDLS and CDR2 is YYNGEE. This CDR3 region has 18 residues. Trimming took 4 bases from V and 0 from J; bases not matched to a gene: 8.

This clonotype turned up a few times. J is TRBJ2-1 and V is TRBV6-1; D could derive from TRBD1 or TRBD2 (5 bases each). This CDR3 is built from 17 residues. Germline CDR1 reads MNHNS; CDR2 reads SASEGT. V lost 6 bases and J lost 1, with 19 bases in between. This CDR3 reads CASRVQPGTNSYNEQFF. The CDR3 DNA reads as TGTGCCAGCAGGGTACAGCCCGGGACGAATTCCTACAATGAGCAGTTCTTC.

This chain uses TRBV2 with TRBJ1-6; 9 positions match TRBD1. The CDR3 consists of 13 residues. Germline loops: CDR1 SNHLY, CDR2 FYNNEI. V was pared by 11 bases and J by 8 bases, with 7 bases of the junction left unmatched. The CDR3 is CAGGQGLDSPLHF. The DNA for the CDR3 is TGTGCCGGGGGACAGGGCCTCGATTCACCCCTCCACTTT.

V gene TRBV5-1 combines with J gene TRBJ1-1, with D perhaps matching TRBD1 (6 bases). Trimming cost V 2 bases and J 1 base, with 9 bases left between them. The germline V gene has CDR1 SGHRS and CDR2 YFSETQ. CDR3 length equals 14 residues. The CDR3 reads CASSFADRNTEAFF. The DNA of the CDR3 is TGCGCCAGCAGCTTTGCGGACAGGAACACTGAAGCTTTCTTT. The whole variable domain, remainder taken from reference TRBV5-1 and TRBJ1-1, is KAGVTQTPRYLIKTRGQQVTLSCSPISGHRSVSWYQQTPGQGLQFLFEYFSETQRNKGNFPGRFSGRQFSNSRSEMNVSTLELGDSALYLCASSFADRNTEAFFGQGTRLTVV.

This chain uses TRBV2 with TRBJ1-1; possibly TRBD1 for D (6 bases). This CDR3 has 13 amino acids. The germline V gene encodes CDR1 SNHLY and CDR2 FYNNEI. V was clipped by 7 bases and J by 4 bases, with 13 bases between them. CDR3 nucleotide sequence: TGTGCCAGCACGGGGGGCGCGGGCACTGAAGCTTTCTTT. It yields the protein CASTGGAGTEAFF.

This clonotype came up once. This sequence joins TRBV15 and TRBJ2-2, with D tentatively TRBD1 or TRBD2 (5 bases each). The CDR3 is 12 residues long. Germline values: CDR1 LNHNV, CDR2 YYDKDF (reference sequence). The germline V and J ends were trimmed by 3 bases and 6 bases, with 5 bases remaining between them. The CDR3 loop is CATSRGAGELFF. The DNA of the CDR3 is TGTGCCACCAGCAGGGGGGCCGGGGAGCTGTTTTTT.

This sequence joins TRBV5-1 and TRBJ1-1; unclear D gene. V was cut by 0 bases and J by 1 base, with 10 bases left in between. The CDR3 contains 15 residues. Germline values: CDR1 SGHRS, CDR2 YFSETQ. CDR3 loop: CASSLGGWGNTEAFF. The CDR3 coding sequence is TGCGCCAGCAGCTTGGGCGGATGGGGGAACACTGAAGCTTTCTTT.

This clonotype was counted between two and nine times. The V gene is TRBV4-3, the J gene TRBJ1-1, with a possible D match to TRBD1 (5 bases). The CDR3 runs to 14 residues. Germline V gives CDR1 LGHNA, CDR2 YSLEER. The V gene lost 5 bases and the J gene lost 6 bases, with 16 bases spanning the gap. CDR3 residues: CASSLRSAGAEAFF. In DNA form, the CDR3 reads TGCGCCAGCAGCTTGAGATCCGCGGGGGCTGAAGCTTTCTTT.

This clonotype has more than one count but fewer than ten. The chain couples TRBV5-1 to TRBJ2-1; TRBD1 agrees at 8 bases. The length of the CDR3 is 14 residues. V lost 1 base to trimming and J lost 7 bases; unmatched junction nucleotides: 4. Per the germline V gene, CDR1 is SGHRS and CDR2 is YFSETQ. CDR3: CASSLRDRWNEQFF. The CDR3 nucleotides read TGCGCCAGCAGCTTGCGGGACAGGTGGAATGAGCAGTTCTTC.

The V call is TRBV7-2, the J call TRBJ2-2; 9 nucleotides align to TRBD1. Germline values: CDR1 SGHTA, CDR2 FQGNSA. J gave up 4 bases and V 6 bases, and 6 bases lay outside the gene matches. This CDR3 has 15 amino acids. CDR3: CASRPRQGVTGELFF. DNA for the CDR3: TGTGCCAGCAGACCCAGACAGGGGGTCACCGGGGAGCTGTTTTTT. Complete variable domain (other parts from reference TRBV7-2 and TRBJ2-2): GAGVSQSPSNKVTEKGKDVELRCDPISGHTALYWYRQSLGQGLEFLIYFQGNSAPDKSGLPSDRFSAERTGGSVSTLTIQRTQQEDSAVYLCASRPRQGVTGELFFGEGSRLTVL.

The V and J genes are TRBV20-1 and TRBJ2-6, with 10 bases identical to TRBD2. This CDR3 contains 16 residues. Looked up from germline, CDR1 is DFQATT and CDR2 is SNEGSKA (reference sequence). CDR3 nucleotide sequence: TGCAGCAGCGGGAGGGGGCGGTTTACTGGGGCCAACGTCCTGACTTTC. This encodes CSSGRGRFTGANVLTF.

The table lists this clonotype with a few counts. In DNA form, the CDR3 reads TGCGCCAGCAGCTTCAGGGTTGGCCCAGATACGCAGTATTTT. It specifies CASSFRVGPDTQYF. The chain employs TRBV5-1 and TRBJ2-3; D possibly corresponds to TRBD1 (5 bases). The ends were cut back, 2 bases at V and 4 bases at J, with 11 bases in the middle. CDR3 size: 14 residues. Germline V gene lookup returns CDR1 SGHRS and CDR2 YFSETQ.

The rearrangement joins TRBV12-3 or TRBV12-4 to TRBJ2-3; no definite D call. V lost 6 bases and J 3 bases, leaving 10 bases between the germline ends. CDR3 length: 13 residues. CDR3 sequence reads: CASSGPITDTQYF. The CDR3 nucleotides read TGTGCCAGCAGCGGACCAATAACAGATACGCAGTATTTT.

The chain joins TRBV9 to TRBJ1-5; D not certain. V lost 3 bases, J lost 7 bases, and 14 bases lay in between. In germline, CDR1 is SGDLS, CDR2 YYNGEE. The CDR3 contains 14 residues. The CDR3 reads CASSADGVSQPQHF. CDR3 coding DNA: TGTGCCAGCAGCGCGGATGGGGTCAGCCAGCCCCAGCATTTT.

The CDR3 nucleotides read TGTGCCAGCAGCTTGGCGCCAGTTCTGGAGACCCAGTACTTC. It specifies CASSLAPVLETQYF. The genes are TRBV5-6 and TRBJ2-5; D gene ambiguous. V dropped 0 bases and J dropped 5 bases, with 11 bases sitting between them. Germline loops: CDR1 SGHDT, CDR2 YYEEEE. CDR3 length: 14 amino acids.

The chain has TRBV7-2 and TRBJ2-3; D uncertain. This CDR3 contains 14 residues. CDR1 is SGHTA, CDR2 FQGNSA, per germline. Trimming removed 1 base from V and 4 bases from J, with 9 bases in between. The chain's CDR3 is CASSLGPGPDTQYF. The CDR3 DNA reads TGTGCCAGCAGCTTAGGCCCGGGTCCAGATACGCAGTATTTT. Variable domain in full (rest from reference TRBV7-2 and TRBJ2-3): GAGVSQSPSNKVTEKGKDVELRCDPISGHTALYWYRQSLGQGLEFLIYFQGNSAPDKSGLPSDRFSAERTGGSVSTLTIQRTQQEDSAVYLCASSLGPGPDTQYFGPGTRLTVL.

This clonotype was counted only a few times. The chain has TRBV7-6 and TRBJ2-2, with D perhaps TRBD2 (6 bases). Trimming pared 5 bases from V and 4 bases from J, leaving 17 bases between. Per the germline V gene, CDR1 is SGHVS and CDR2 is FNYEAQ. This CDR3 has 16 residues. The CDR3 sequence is CASSPRVGDSTGELFF. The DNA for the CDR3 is TGTGCCAGCAGCCCTAGGGTAGGGGACTCCACCGGGGAGCTGTTTTTT.

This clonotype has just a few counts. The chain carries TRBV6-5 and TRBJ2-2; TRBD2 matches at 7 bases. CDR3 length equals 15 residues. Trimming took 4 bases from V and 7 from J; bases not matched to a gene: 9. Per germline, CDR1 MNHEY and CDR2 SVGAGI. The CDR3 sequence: CASSSSGAYFGELFF. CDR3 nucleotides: TGTGCCAGCAGTTCGAGCGGGGCCTATTTCGGGGAGCTGTTTTTT.